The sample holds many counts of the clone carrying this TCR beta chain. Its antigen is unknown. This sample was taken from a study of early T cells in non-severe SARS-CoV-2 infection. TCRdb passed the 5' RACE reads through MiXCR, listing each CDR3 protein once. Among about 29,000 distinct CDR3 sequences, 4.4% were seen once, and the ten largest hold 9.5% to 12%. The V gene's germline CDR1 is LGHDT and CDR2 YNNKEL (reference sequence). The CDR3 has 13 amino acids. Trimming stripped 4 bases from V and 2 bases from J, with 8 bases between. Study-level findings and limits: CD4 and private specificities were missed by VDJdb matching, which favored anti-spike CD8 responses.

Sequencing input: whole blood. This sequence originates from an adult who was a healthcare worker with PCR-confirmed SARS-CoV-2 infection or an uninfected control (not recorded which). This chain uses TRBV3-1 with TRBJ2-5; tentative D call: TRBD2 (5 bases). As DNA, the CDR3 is TGTGCCAGCAGCCCCGGGATTCAAGAGACCCAGTACTTC. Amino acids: CASSPGIQETQYF.